This T cell receptor (beta chain) stems from a study of T-cell reconstitution after alpha-beta-depleted transplantation in children. Study-wide results and caveats: Two months or so post-transplant, alpha-beta T cells reportedly derived from several hundred expanded graft clones.

TCRbeta library preparation incorporated unique molecular identifiers. TCRdb redid the calling of the PCR reads with MiXCR, one entry per CDR3 protein. The sample yields some 180,000 distinct CDR3 sequences, roughly 7.1% seen once. The CDR3 contains 14 residues. The germline V gene encodes CDR1 SGHTA and CDR2 FQGNSA. Unmatched junction bases numbered 6, after V lost 5 bases and J lost 4 bases. This clonotype was detected many times. Its antigen is unknown. The input for sequencing was PBMCs, taken before TCRalphabeta/CD19-depleted stem cell transplant. The clonotype was recovered from a boy aged 2 to 9 with acute lymphoblastic leukemia, due to receive a stem cell transplant. J is TRBJ1-1 and V is TRBV7-2, with 8 positions matching TRBD1. In DNA, the CDR3 is TGTGCCAGCAGCCTTGGACAGGGTAGCACTGAAGCTTTCTTT. Translating it yields CASSLGQGSTEAFF.